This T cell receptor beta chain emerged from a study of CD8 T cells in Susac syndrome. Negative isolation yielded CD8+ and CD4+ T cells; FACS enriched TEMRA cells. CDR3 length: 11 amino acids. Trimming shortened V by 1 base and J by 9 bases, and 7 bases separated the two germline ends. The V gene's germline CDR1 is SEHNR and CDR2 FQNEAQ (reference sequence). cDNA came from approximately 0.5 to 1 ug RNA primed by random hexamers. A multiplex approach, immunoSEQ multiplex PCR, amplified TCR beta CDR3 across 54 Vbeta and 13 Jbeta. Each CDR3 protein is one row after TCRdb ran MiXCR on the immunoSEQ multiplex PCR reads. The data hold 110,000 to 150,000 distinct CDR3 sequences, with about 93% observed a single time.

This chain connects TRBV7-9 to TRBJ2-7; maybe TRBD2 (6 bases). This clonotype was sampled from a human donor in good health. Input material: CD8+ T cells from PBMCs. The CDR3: CASSLGGGQYF. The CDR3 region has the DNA TGTGCCAGCAGCTTAGGGGGAGGGCAGTACTTC.